This is a list of T cell receptor beta chains from one sample in a study of tumor-infiltrating lymphocytes in localized non-small cell lung cancer. Libraries were prepared by immunoSEQ multiplex PCR; TCRdb keeps only in-frame clonotypes and omits some of them. This table has about 15,000 clones, roughly 70% appearing once. The sample consisted of uninvolved lung tissue not adjacent to the tumor. These receptors all stem from a human donor with non-small cell lung cancer. The CDR3 runs from the conserved cysteine through the conserved F or W. The D gene is left open where the match is weak. The listing skips clone size in some rows; elsewhere it reads once, few, many or a size class.

v_call	clone_size	j_call	d_call	cdr3_nt	cdr3_aa
TRBV15	once	TRBJ2-3	-	TGTGCCACCAGCAGAGGGGGTGAAGGACATACAGATACGCAGTATTTT	CATSRGGEGHTDTQYF
TRBV2	-	TRBJ2-7	TRBD2	TGTGCCAGCAAGCCGGGACTAGCGGTCCCCTACGAGCAGTACTTC	CASKPGLAVPYEQYF
TRBV2	-	TRBJ2-6	TRBD1	TGTGCCAGCAGCCGGGACAGAGTGGGTTCTGGGGCCAACGTCCTGACTTTC	CASSRDRVGSGANVLTF
TRBV7-2	-	TRBJ1-5	TRBD1	TGTGCCAGCAGCTTAGGACAGGGTACTACTCAGCCCCAGCATTTT	CASSLGQGTTQPQHF
TRBV19	-	TRBJ2-1	-	TGTGCCAGTAAGGAGGGGCCAGGACCTTACAATGAGCAGTTCTTC	CASKEGPGPYNEQFF
TRBV6-5	-	TRBJ1-6	TRBD1	TGTGCCAGCAGTCGACAGGGTGGCAATTCACCCCTCCACTTT	CASSRQGGNSPLHF
TRBV7-9	-	TRBJ2-1	-	TGTGCCAGCAGCTCGGCTGTGTACAGGGTGGGGTCCTACAATGAGCAGTTCTTC	CASSSAVYRVGSYNEQFF
TRBV2	-	TRBJ2-5	TRBD1	TGTGCCAGCAACCCGACAGGGGGTATCAGAGAGACCCAGTACTTC	CASNPTGGIRETQYF
TRBV19	-	TRBJ1-3	-	TGTGCCAGTATGGACGGGGCCAACTCTGGAAACACCATATATTTT	CASMDGANSGNTIYF
TRBV6-1	-	TRBJ2-2	-	TGTGCCAGCAGTGATGTATTGGGGGGCGTTTCGAACACCGGGGAGCTGTTTTTT	CASSDVLGGVSNTGELFF
TRBV13	few	TRBJ2-5	-	TGTGCCAGCAGCTTACTAACGGGGGGCCCGCAAGAGACCCAGTACTTC	CASSLLTGGPQETQYF
TRBV4-3	-	TRBJ2-3	TRBD2	TGCGCCAGCAGCCAAGGAGCCTATGGAGCGGGGGGCACAGATACGCAGTATTTT	CASSQGAYGAGGTDTQYF
TRBV19	-	TRBJ2-2	TRBD2	TGTGCCAGTAGTGCGTCTAGCGGAAACACCGGGGAGCTGTTTTTT	CASSASSGNTGELFF
TRBV9	-	TRBJ1-1	-	TGTGCCAGCAGCAAAGGGGATAGCACTGAAGCTTTCTTT	CASSKGDSTEAFF
TRBV7-9	medium-sized	TRBJ2-7	TRBD1	TGTGCCAGCAGCACGGACAGGGGGCGCAGCTTGCACGAGCAGTACTTC	CASSTDRGRSLHEQYF
TRBV5-1	-	TRBJ1-5	TRBD1	TGCGCCAGCAGCCGAGGGACAGGGATCAATCAGCCCCAGCATTTT	CASSRGTGINQPQHF